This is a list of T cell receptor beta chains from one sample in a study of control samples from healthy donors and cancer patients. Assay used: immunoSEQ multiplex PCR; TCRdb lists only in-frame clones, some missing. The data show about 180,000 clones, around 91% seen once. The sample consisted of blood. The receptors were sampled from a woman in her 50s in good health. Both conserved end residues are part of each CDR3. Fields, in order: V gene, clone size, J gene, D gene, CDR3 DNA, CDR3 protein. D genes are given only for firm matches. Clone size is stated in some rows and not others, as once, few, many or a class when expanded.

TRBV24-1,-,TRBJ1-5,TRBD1,TGTGCCACCAGCCTAGCTGGGACAGGCAATCAGCCCCAGCATTTT,CATSLAGTGNQPQHF
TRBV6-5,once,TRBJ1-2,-,TGTGCCAGCAGTTACAGGGGGTGGACGGGCTACACCTTC,CASSYRGWTGYTF
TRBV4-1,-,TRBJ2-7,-,TGCGCCAGCAGCCAGCAGGCCGAGCAGTACTTC,CASSQQAEQYF
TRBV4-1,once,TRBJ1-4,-,TGCGCCAGCAGCCGGACAGAAACTAATGAAAAACTGTTTTTT,CASSRTETNEKLFF
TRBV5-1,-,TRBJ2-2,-,TGCGCCAGCAGCTTGGTTGTAGGACACACCGGGGAGCTGTTTTTT,CASSLVVGHTGELFF
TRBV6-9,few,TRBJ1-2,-,TGTGCCAGCGTCACGGGGATATTCTATGGCTACACCTTC,CASVTGIFYGYTF
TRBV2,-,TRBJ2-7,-,TGTGCCAGGGGGGGACAGTACGAGCAGTACTTC,CARGGQYEQYF
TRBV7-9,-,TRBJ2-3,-,TGTGCCAGCAGCCACCTAGGAGATACGCAGTATTTT,CASSHLGDTQYF
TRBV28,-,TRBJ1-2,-,TGTGCCAGCACCGGCCGATATTATGGCTACACCTTC,CASTGRYYGYTF
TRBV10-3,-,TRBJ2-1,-,TGTGCCATCAGTGGGGGGTTGGAGCGGGAGCAGTTCTTC,CAISGGLEREQFF
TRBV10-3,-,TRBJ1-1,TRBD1,TGTGCCATCAGTGAGTCGGAGGGGGCTACCCGAGCTTTCTTT,CAISESEGATRAFF
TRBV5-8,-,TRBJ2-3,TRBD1,TGTGCCAGCAGCTATTTATTAAGACAGGGGGCGCTTACAGATACGCAGTATTTT,CASSYLLRQGALTDTQYF
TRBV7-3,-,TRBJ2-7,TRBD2,TGTGCCAGCAGCTTGGGGGGACTAGCGGGAGCCGAGCAGTACTTC,CASSLGGLAGAEQYF
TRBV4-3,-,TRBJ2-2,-,TGCGCCAGCAGCCAAGGACGCGCGGCGAACACCGGGGAGCTGTTTTTT,CASSQGRAANTGELFF
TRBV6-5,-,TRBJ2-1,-,TGTGCCAGCAGTTATGAGCCGAATCCATACAATGAGCAGTTCTTC,CASSYEPNPYNEQFF
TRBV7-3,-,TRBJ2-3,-,TGTGCCAGCAGCTACTCCTACACAGATACGCAGTATTTT,CASSYSYTDTQYF
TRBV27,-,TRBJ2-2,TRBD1,TGTGCCAGCAGGCCGACAGGGGTTTTCACCGGGGAGCTGTTTTTT,CASRPTGVFTGELFF
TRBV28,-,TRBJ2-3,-,TGTGCCAGCAGTTTACCCGTCGACAGAGCCCCTAGCACAGATACGCAGTATTTT,CASSLPVDRAPSTDTQYF
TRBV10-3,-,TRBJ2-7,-,TGTGCCATTGGACAGCAGAGCTCCTACGAGCAGTACTTC,CAIGQQSSYEQYF
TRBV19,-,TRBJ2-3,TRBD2,TGTGCCAGTAGTCTGGGACTAGCGAGCACAGATACGCAGTATTTT,CASSLGLASTDTQYF
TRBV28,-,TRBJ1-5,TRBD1,TGTGCCAGCAGTTTTGGAGGGGGCCGTCAGCCCCAGCATTTT,CASSFGGGRQPQHF
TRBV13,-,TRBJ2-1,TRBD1,TGTGCCAGCAGCTCCCCCGGGACAGCCTCCTACAATGAGCAGTTCTTC,CASSSPGTASYNEQFF
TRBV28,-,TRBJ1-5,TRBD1,TGTGTGACTAGACAGGGAAGGCAGCCCCAGCATTTT,CVTRQGRQPQHF
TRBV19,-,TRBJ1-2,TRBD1,TGTGCCAGTAGCCGACAGGGTACCTATGGCTACACCTTC,CASSRQGTYGYTF
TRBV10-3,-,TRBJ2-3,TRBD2,TGTGCCATCAGTTTCGGGGGGGGAGATACGCAGTATTTT,CAISFGGGDTQYF
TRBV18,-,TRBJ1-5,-,TGTGCCAGCTCACCCGCGGGGGTCCTCAATCAGCCCCAGCATTTT,CASSPAGVLNQPQHF
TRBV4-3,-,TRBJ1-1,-,TGCGCCAGCAGCCTGTACAGGACGAACACTGAAGCTTTCTTT,CASSLYRTNTEAFF
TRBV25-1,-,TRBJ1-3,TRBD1,TGTGCCAGCAGTGTGGGCAGGGGGATAGGAAACACCATATATTTT,CASSVGRGIGNTIYF
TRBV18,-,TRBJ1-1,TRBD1,TGTGCCAGCGCGGGGGACAGACAGAACACTGAAGCTTTCTTT,CASAGDRQNTEAFF
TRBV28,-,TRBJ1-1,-,TGTGCCAGCAGTTTAACTCAGACCCTGAACACTGAAGCTTTCTTT,CASSLTQTLNTEAFF
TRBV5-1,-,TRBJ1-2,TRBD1,TGCGCCAGCACCCTAGGACAGGGTTTGGTCTATGGCTACACCTTC,CASTLGQGLVYGYTF
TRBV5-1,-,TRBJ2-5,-,TGCGCCAGCAGCTTGGACAGGGTGGAGACCCAGTACTTC,CASSLDRVETQYF
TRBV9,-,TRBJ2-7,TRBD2,TGTGCCAGCAGCGAAACTAGCGGGACGTCCTACGAGCAGTACTTC,CASSETSGTSYEQYF
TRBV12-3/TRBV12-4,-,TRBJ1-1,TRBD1,TGTGCCAGCAGTTTATCACAGGGGTTTGAAGCTTTCTTT,CASSLSQGFEAFF
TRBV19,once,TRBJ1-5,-,TGTGCCAGTAGTATAGTTACGTACAATCAGCCCCAGCATTTT,CASSIVTYNQPQHF
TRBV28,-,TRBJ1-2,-,TGTGCCAGCAGTTTAGCAGGGAAGTACGTAGGCTACACCTTC,CASSLAGKYVGYTF
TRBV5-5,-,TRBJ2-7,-,TGTGCCAGCAGCTCCCGGTACGAGCAGTACTTC,CASSSRYEQYF
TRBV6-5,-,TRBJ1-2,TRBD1,TGTGCCAGCAGGGCCGGGACAGGGGGCTTAGAAGGCTACACCTTC,CASRAGTGGLEGYTF
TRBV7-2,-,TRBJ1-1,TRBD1,TGTGCCAGCAGCTATGGACAGGGGAGCACTGAAGCTTTCTTT,CASSYGQGSTEAFF
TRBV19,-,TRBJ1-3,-,TGTGCCTCAGGGTCGGGAAACACCATATATTTT,CASGSGNTIYF
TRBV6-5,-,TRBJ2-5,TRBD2,TGTGCCAGCAGGAGGACTAGCGTGCAAGAGACCCAGTACTTC,CASRRTSVQETQYF
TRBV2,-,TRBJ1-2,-,TGTGCCAGCAGTGAGGACGGATACTATGGCTACACCTTC,CASSEDGYYGYTF
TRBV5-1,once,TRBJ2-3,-,TGCGCCAGCAGCTTATGGACAGATACGCAGTATTTT,CASSLWTDTQYF
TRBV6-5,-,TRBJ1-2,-,TGTGCCAGCAGTTATGGTGGGGGGCCTAACGGCTACACCTTC,CASSYGGGPNGYTF
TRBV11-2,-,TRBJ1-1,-,TGTGCCAGCAGCCCCGCCTGGGGGGGCGGCACTGAAGCTTTCTTT,CASSPAWGGGTEAFF
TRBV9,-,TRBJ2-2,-,TGTGCCAGCAGTGTTAGCGGCGGGAACACCGGGGAGCTGTTTTTT,CASSVSGGNTGELFF
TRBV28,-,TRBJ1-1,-,TGTGCCAGCAGTTTATCGACCGCTGGGGAAGCTTTCTTT,CASSLSTAGEAFF
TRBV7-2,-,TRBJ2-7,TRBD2,TGTGCCAGCAGCTTGGGGGGGAAGTACGAGCAGTACTTC,CASSLGGKYEQYF
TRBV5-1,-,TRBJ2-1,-,TGCGCCAGCAGCCCCACCCCGGGTTTGGGGGCCAATGAGCAGTTCTTC,CASSPTPGLGANEQFF
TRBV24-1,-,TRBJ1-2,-,TGTGCCACCAGGGAAGGAGACGGATACTATGGCTACACCTTC,CATREGDGYYGYTF
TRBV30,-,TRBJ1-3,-,TGTGCCTGGAGCGCAGGTCATTCTGGAAACACCATATATTTT,CAWSAGHSGNTIYF
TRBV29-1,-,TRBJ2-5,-,TGCAGCGTTGCTCAGGGCCAAGAGACCCAGTACTTC,CSVAQGQETQYF
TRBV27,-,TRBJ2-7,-,TGTGCCAGCAGTTTTGCAGGCACAGTCACATCCTACGAGCAGTACTTC,CASSFAGTVTSYEQYF
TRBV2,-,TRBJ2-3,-,TGTGCCAGCAGATTAAACGCAAATGGGGATACGCAGTATTTT,CASRLNANGDTQYF
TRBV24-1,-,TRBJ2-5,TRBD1,TGTGCCACCAGTGATTTGGGACAGGGTACGGAGACCCAGTACTTC,CATSDLGQGTETQYF
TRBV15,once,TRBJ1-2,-,TGTGCCACCAGCAGAGATCGGGCAGGGAATGGCTACACCTTC,CATSRDRAGNGYTF
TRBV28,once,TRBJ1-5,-,TGTGCCAGCCTGAAGGGGGGGGCGAGCAATCAGCCCCAGCATTTT,CASLKGGASNQPQHF
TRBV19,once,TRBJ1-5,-,TGTGCCAGTAGTACGACAGGTCCTCAGCCCCAGCATTTT,CASSTTGPQPQHF
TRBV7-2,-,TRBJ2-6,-,TGTGCCAGCAGCCCCTTGGGGTCGGGGACCTCTGGGGCCAACGTCCTGACTTTC,CASSPLGSGTSGANVLTF